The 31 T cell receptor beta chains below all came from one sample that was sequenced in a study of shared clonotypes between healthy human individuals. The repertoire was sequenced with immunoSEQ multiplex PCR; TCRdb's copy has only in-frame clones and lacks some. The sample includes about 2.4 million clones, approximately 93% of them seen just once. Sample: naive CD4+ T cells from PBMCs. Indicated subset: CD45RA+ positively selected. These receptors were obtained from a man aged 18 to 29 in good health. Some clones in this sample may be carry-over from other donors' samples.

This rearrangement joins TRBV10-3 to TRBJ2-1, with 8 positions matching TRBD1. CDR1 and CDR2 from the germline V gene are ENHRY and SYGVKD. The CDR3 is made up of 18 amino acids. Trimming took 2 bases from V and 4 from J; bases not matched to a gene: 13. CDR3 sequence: CAISEPNPRDRLYNEQFF. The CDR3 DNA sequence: TGTGCCATCAGTGAGCCAAATCCCCGGGACAGGTTATACAATGAGCAGTTCTTC.

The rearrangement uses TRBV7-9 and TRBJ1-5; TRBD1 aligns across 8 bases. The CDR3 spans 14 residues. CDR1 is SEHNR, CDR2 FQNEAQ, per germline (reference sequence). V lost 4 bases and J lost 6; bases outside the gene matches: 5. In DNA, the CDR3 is TGTGCCAGCAGCTGGACAGGGTCAGGTCAGCCCCAGCATTTT. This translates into CASSWTGSGQPQHF.

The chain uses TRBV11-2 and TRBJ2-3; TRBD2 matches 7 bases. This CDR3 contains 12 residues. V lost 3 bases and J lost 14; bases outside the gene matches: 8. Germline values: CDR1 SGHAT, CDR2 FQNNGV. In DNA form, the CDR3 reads TGTGCCAGCAGCTTTACTAGCGTGCGTCTGTATTTT. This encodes CASSFTSVRLYF.

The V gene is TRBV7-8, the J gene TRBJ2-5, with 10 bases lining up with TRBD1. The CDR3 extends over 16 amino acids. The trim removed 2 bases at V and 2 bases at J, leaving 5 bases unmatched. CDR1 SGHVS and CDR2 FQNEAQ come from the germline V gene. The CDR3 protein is CASSLIPGQGQETQYF. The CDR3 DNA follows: TGTGCCAGCAGCTTAATCCCGGGACAGGGGCAAGAGACCCAGTACTTC.

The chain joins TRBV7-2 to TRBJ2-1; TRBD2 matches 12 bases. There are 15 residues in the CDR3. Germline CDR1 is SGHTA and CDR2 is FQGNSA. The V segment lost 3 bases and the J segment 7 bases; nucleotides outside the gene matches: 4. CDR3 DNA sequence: TGTGCCAGCAGCTTCGCCGGGACTAGCGGGAATGAGCAGTTCTTC. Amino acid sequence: CASSFAGTSGNEQFF.

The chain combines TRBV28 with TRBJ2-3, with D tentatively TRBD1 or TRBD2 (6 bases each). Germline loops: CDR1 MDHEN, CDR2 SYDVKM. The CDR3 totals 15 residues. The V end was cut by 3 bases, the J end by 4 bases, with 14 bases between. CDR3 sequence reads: CASSLGGVIADTQYF. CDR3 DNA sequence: TGTGCCAGCAGTTTGGGGGGCGTAATCGCAGATACGCAGTATTTT.

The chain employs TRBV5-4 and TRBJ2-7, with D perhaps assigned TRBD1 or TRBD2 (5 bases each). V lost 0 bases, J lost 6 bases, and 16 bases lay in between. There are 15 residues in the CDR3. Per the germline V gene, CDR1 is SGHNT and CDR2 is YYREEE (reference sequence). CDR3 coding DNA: TGTGCCAGCAGCTTGGAGGGACGGCGACTCGGCGAGCAGTACTTC. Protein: CASSLEGRRLGEQYF.

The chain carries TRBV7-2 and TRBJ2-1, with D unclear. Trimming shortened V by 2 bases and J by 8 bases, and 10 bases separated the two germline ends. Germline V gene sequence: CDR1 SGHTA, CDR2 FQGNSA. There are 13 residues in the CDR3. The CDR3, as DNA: TGTGCCAGCAGCTTATATAATCGGGATGAGCAGTTCTTC. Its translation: CASSLYNRDEQFF.

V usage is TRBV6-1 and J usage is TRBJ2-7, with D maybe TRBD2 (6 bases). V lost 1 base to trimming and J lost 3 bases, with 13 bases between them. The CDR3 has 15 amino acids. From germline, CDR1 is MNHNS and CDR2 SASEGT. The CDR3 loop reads CASSEVGVRGYEQYF. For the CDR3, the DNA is TGTGCCAGCAGTGAAGTCGGGGTGCGGGGCTACGAGCAGTACTTC.

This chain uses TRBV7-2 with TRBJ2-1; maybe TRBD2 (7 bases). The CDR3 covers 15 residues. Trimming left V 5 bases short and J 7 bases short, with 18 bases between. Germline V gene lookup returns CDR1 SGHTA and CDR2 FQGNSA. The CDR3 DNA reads TGTGCCAGCAGCCCCGGGGGCGGGGGCGGGAATGAGCAGTTCTTC. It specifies CASSPGGGGGNEQFF. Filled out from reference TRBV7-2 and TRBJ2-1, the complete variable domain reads GAGVSQSPSNKVTEKGKDVELRCDPISGHTALYWYRQSLGQGLEFLIYFQGNSAPDKSGLPSDRFSAERTGGSVSTLTIQRTQQEDSAVYLCASSPGGGGGNEQFFGPGTRLTVL.

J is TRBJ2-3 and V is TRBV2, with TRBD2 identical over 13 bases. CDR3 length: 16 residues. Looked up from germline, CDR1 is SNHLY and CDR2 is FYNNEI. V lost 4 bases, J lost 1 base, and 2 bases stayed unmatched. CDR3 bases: TGTGCCAGCAGTGTTGGACTAGCGGGAGGCACAGATACGCAGTATTTT. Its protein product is CASSVGLAGGTDTQYF.

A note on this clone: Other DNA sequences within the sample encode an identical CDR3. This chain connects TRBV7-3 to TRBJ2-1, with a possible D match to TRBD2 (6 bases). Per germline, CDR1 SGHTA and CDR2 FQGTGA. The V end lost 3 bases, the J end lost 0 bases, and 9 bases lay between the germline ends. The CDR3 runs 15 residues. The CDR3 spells CASSLSGSSYNEQFF. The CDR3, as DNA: TGTGCCAGCAGCTTGTCCGGGAGCTCCTACAATGAGCAGTTCTTC.

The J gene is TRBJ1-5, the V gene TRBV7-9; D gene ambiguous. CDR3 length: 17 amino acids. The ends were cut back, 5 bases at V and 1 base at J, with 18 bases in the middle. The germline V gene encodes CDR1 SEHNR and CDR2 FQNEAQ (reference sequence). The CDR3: CASSHLREGESNQPQHF. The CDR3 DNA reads TGTGCCAGCAGCCACCTCCGCGAAGGTGAGAGCAATCAGCCCCAGCATTTT.

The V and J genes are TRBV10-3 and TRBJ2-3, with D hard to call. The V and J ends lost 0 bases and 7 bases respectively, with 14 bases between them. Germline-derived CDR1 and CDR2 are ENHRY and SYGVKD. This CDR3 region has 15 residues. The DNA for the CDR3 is TGTGCCATCAGTGAGTCCCCCAGGTGGCTACATACGCAGTATTTT. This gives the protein CAISESPRWLHTQYF.

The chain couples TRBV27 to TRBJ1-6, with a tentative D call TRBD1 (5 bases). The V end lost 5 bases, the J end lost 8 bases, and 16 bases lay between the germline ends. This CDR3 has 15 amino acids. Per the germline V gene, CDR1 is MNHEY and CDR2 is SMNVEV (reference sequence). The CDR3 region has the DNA TGTGCCAGCAGTCCCCTGGGGTGGGGGGATTCACCCCTCCACTTT. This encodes CASSPLGWGDSPLHF.

The CDR3 DNA follows: TGTGCCAGCAGTTTGGGTAGGGGAGCAGATACGCAGTATTTT. It is translated as CASSLGRGADTQYF. The chain carries TRBV27 and TRBJ2-3; D assignment may be TRBD1 or TRBD2 (5 bases each). CDR3 length: 14 amino acids. The germline CDR1 and CDR2 sequences are MNHEY and SMNVEV (reference sequence). Deletions cut 3 bases from V and 4 bases from J, with 11 bases between.

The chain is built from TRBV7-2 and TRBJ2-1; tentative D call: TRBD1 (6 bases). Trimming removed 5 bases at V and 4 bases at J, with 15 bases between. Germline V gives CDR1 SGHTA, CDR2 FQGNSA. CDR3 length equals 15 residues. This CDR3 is CASSPGQIVYNEQFF. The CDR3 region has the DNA TGTGCCAGCAGCCCCGGACAGATAGTTTACAATGAGCAGTTCTTC.

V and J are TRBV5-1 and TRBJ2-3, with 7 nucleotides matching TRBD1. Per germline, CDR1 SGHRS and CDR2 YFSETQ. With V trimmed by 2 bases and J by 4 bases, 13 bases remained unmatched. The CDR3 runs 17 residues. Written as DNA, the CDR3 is TGCGCCAGCAGCTTCCCCCCTCGGCAGGGGGTCTCAGATACGCAGTATTTT. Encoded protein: CASSFPPRQGVSDTQYF.

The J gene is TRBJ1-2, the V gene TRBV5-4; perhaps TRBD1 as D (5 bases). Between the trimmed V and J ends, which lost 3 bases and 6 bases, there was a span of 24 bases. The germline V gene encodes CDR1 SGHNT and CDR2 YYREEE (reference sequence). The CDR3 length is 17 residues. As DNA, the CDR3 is TGTGCCAGCAGCTGGGACGGTGGGGTCGCGCTTGGGGATGGCTACACCTTC. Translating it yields CASSWDGGVALGDGYTF.

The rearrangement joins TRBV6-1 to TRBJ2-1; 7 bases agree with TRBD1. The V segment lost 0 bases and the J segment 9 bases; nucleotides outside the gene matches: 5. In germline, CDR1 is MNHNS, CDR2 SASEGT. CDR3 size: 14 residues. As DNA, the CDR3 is TGTGCCAGCAGTGAAGCGCTAGGGGGCGGTGAGCAGTTCTTC. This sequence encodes CASSEALGGGEQFF.

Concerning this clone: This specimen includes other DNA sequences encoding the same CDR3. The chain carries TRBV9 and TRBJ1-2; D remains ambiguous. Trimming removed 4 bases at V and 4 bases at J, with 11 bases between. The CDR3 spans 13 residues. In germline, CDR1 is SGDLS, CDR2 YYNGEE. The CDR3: CASSPRLGYGYTF. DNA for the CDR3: TGTGCCAGCAGCCCCAGGCTAGGCTATGGCTACACCTTC.

The CDR3 DNA follows: TGCGCCAGCAGCTTGTCTCGGGGGCTGGGGACCGGGGAGCTGTTTTTT. Amino acid sequence: CASSLSRGLGTGELFF. The chain is built from TRBV5-1 and TRBJ2-2; D may match TRBD1 or TRBD2 (6 bases each). Trimming took 1 base from V and 5 from J, leaving 15 bases between them. The CDR3 runs 16 residues. Germline assignment: CDR1 SGHRS and CDR2 YFSETQ.

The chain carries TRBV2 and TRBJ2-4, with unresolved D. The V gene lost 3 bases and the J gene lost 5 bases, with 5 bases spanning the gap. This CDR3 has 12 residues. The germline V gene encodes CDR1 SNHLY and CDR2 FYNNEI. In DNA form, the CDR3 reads TGTGCCAGCAGTGATGATGAAAACATTCAGTACTTC. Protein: CASSDDENIQYF.

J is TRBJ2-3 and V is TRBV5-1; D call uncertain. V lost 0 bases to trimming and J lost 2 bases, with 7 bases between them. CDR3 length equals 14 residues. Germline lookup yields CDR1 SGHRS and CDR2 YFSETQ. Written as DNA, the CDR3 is TGCGCCAGCAGCTTGGAGATCCTCACAGATACGCAGTATTTT. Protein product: CASSLEILTDTQYF.

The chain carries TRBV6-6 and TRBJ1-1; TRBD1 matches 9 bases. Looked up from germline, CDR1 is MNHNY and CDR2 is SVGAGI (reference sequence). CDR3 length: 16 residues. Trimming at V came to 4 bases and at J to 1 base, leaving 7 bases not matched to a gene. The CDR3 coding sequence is TGTGCCAGCAGTTCACGGACAGGGGACAAGAACACTGAAGCTTTCTTT. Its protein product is CASSSRTGDKNTEAFF.

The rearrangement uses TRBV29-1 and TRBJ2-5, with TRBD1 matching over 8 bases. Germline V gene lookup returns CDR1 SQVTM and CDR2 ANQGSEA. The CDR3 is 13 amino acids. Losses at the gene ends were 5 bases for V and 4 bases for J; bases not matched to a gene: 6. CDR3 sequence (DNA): TGCAGCGTTACCCTGACAGGGGCAGAGACCCAGTACTTC. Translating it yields CSVTLTGAETQYF.

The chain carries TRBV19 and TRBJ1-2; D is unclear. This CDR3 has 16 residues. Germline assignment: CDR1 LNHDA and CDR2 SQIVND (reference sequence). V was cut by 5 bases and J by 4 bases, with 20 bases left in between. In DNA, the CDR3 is TGTGCCAGTAGTCCCCGGACCCACACATGGGGCTATGGCTACACCTTC. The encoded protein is CASSPRTHTWGYGYTF. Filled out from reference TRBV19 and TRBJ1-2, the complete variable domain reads DGGITQSPKYLFRKEGQNVTLSCEQNLNHDAMYWYRQDPGQGLRLIYYSQIVNDFQKGDIAEGYSVSREKKESFPLTVTSAQKNPTAFYLCASSPRTHTWGYGYTFGSGTRLTVV.

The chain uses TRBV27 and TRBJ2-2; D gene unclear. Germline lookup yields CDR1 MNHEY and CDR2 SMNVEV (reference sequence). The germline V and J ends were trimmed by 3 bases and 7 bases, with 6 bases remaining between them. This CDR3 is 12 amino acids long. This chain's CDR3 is CASSFLNGELFF. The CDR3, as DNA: TGTGCCAGCAGTTTCCTAAACGGGGAGCTGTTTTTT.

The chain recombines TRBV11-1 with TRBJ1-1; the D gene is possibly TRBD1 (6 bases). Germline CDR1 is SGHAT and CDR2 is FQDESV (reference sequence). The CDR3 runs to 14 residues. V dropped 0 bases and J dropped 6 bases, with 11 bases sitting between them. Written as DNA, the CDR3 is TGTGCCAGCAGCTTAGCCATCCAGGGGTCTGAAGCTTTCTTT. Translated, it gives CASSLAIQGSEAFF.

The CDR3 region is CASSIRDRSGSTEAFF. CDR3 DNA sequence: TGTGCCAGCAGCATCCGGGACAGAAGTGGATCCACTGAAGCTTTCTTT. The V call is TRBV27, the J call TRBJ1-1; 7 bases are shared with TRBD1. Per the germline V gene, CDR1 is MNHEY and CDR2 is SMNVEV (reference sequence). CDR3 length equals 16 residues. The V and J ends lost 6 bases and 4 bases, in that order; junction bases with no gene match: 14.

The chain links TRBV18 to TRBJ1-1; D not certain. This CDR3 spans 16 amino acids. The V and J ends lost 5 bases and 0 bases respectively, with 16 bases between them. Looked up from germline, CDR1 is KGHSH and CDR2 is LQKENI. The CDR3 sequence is CASSIYPATLNTEAFF. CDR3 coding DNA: TGTGCCAGCTCAATCTACCCAGCAACTCTGAACACTGAAGCTTTCTTT.